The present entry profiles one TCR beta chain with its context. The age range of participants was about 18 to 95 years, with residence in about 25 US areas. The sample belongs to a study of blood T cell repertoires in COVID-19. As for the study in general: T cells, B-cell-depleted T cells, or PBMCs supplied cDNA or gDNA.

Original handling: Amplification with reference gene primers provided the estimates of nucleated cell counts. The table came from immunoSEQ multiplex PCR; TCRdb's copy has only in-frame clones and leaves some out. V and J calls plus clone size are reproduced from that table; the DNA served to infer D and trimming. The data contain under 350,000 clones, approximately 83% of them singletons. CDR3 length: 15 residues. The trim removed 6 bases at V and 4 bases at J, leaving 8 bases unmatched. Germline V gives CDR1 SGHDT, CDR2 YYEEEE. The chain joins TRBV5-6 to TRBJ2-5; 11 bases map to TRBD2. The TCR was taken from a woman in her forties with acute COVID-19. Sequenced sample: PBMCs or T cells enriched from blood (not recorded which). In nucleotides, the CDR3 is TGTGCCAGCACCAATAGCGGGGGGGGTACAGAGACCCAGTACTTC. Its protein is CASTNSGGGTETQYF.